This T cell receptor beta chain appears in the sequencing data of a study of blood T cell repertoires in COVID-19. Whole-study context: Both acute and convalescent COVID-19 samples were obtained from the United States, Italy and Spain. T cells, B-cell-depleted T cells, or PBMCs provided the cDNA or gDNA that served as material.

This CDR3 comprises 15 residues. V was clipped by 7 bases and J by 2 bases, with 17 bases between them. Germline assignment: CDR1 MNHEY and CDR2 SMNVEV (reference sequence). Original processing methods: Nucleated cell counts were estimated from reference gene primer amplification. TCRdb's copy holds only in-frame clones and misses some; the assay was immunoSEQ multiplex PCR. Clonal size and the V and J genes are those of that table, whereas D and trimming came from the DNA. Found here are 160,000 or so clones, roughly 78% of them singletons; the top ten hold around 7%. The specimen was peripheral blood. V usage is TRBV27 and J usage is TRBJ2-5, with D perhaps matching TRBD2 (6 bases). The sequence was obtained from a man between 65 and 85 years old with active or convalescent COVID-19. The CDR3 DNA sequence: TGTGCCAGCAACTCCCTTTTAGGACTACAAGAGACCCAGTACTTC. Translation: CASNSLLGLQETQYF.